This TCR beta chain stems from a study of blood T cell repertoires in COVID-19. Original data processing: For nucleated cells, counts were estimated from reference gene primer amplification. Generated by immunoSEQ multiplex PCR, the TCRdb table keeps only in-frame clones and is missing some. V and J calls and clone size are given by that table; D and trimming were obtained from the DNA. This table has 95,000 to 150,000 clones, around nine tenths appearing once. V lost 7 bases, J lost 1 base, and 4 bases stayed unmatched. The CDR3 length is 14 residues. The germline V gene encodes CDR1 SNHLY and CDR2 FYNNEI.

The source of this sequence is an elderly woman with acute or convalescent COVID-19. The V and J genes are TRBV2 and TRBJ2-4; TRBD1 aligns across 7 bases. Input material: peripheral blood. The CDR3, as DNA: TGTGCCAGCAATGACAGGGCGGCCAAAAACATTCAGTACTTC. It specifies CASNDRAAKNIQYF.